This entry lists 14 T cell receptor beta chains sequenced from one sample in a study of T cell responses to AZD1222 COVID-19 vaccine. TCRdb keeps only in-frame clones here, not all; method: immunoSEQ multiplex PCR. The repertoire holds over 110,000 clones, about nine tenths seen once, with around 1.6% in the top ten. This specimen consisted of peripheral blood, obtained 28 days after the second AZD1222 dose. The receptor source for this set is an adult who received the AZD1222 COVID-19 vaccine.

The chain is built from TRBV29-1 and TRBJ1-2; D ambiguous. Germline V gene sequence: CDR1 SQVTM, CDR2 ANQGSEA. The CDR3 extends over 14 amino acids. Trimming took off 7 bases at V and 2 bases at J, with 17 bases between the two ends. CDR3 protein: CSASPSTANYGYTF. The CDR3 DNA follows: TGCAGCGCGTCGCCTTCCACAGCAAACTATGGCTACACCTTC.

J is TRBJ1-4 and V is TRBV7-9, with a weak D call TRBD1 (6 bases). V lost 1 base and J 4 bases, leaving 13 bases between the germline ends. The CDR3 totals 16 residues. Per the germline V gene, CDR1 is SEHNR and CDR2 is FQNEAQ (reference sequence). This chain's CDR3 is CASSLEGGTYNEKLFF. CDR3 bases: TGTGCCAGCAGCTTAGAGGGGGGGACATATAATGAAAAACTGTTTTTT.

CDR3 protein: CASSLDWRQASSYNSPLHF. The CDR3 DNA reads as TGTGCCAGCAGCTTAGATTGGAGACAGGCCAGCTCCTATAATTCACCCCTCCACTTT. This chain uses TRBV11-2 with TRBJ1-6; TRBD1 is a possible D gene (6 bases). The V end was cut by 0 bases, the J end by 0 bases, with 15 bases between. Germline V lookup: CDR1 SGHAT, CDR2 FQNNGV. This CDR3 is built from 19 residues.

The chain has TRBV11-3 and TRBJ1-1; D is unresolved. V lost 5 bases and J lost 0, with 22 bases in between. The CDR3 extends over 18 amino acids. Germline V gene sequence: CDR1 SGHNT, CDR2 YENEEA. The CDR3 nucleotides read TGTGCCAGCAGCATCCGACCCTTTCTCTCCTTCTTGAACACTGAAGCTTTCTTT. It codes for CASSIRPFLSFLNTEAFF.

This clone showed up just once. The chain uses TRBV7-9 and TRBJ2-7; D ambiguous. CDR3 length: 15 residues. V gave up 0 bases and J gave up 9 bases, with 18 bases separating them. Germline V lookup: CDR1 SEHNR, CDR2 FQNEAQ (reference sequence). The CDR3 DNA reads as TGTGCCAGCAGCTTAGCGGGAAGTAGAGGCTCCGGGCAGTACTTC. This codes for CASSLAGSRGSGQYF.

The V gene is TRBV28, the J gene TRBJ2-7; D perhaps matches TRBD1 (6 bases). The CDR3 runs to 13 residues. Trimming cost V 6 bases and J 6 bases, with 15 bases left between them. CDR1 MDHEN and CDR2 SYDVKM come from the germline V gene. CDR3 loop: CASRTGGPPEQYF. As DNA, the CDR3 is TGTGCCAGCAGGACAGGAGGCCCTCCCGAGCAGTACTTC.

A remark on this clone: Different DNA sequences within this sample yield the same CDR3. As DNA, the CDR3 is TGTGCCAGCAGAGTAACTAATGAAAAACTGTTTTTT. Its protein is CASRVTNEKLFF. V is TRBV6-5 and J is TRBJ1-4; no clear D gene. Trimming took off 6 bases at V and 1 base at J, with 3 bases between the two ends. Germline V gives CDR1 MNHEY, CDR2 SVGAGI. CDR3 length equals 12 residues.

The chain combines TRBV28 with TRBJ1-2; no reliable D call. The CDR3 is 13 residues long. Germline V gives CDR1 MDHEN, CDR2 SYDVKM. With 5 bases removed from V and 6 bases from J, the gap between germline ends came to 13 bases. The CDR3 region is CASSPPHSNGYTF. In nucleotides, the CDR3 is TGTGCCAGCAGTCCTCCCCATTCGAATGGCTACACCTTC.

The V call is TRBV10-3, the J call TRBJ1-2; TRBD1 agrees at 7 bases. This CDR3 contains 14 residues. Losses at the gene ends were 6 bases for V and 4 bases for J; bases not matched to a gene: 8. Germline V CDR1 and CDR2: ENHRY, SYGVKD. The CDR3 coding sequence is TGTGCCATCAGCACAGGGGCAGGGAGCTATGGCTACACCTTC. Translating it yields CAISTGAGSYGYTF.

V is TRBV27 and J is TRBJ1-1; D not resolved. CDR3 length: 12 amino acids. V lost 8 bases to trimming and J lost 6 bases, with 13 bases between them. Germline V gene data show CDR1 as MNHEY and CDR2 as SMNVEV (reference sequence). DNA for the CDR3: TGTGCCAGCTCTAAGAGTAACGCTGAAGCTTTCTTT. It yields the protein CASSKSNAEAFF.

V and J are TRBV7-2 and TRBJ2-1; D is unclear. Germline V gene data show CDR1 as SGHTA and CDR2 as FQGNSA. This CDR3 has 15 amino acids. V dropped 4 bases and J dropped 4 bases, with 14 bases sitting between them. CDR3 in DNA: TGTGCCAGCAGCTCAAGGAATAGGGTGTACAATGAGCAGTTCTTC. It codes for CASSSRNRVYNEQFF.

This chain joins TRBV3-1 (or the pseudogene TRBV3-2) and TRBJ1-1; TRBD1 agrees at 8 bases. This CDR3 spans 12 amino acids. V was pared by 4 bases and J by 8 bases, with 3 bases of the junction left unmatched. The germline V gene encodes CDR1 LGHDT and CDR2 YNNKEL (reference sequence). CDR3 amino acids: CASSPGGREAFF. As DNA, the CDR3 is TGTGCCAGCAGCCCAGGGGGCCGGGAAGCTTTCTTT.

The chain joins TRBV3-1 (or the pseudogene TRBV3-2) to TRBJ2-3, with 7 positions matching TRBD1. The CDR3 has 16 amino acids. Trimming cost V 0 bases and J 3 bases; bases outside gene matches: 6. CDR1 is LGHDT and CDR2 is YNNKEL in the germline V gene (reference sequence). The CDR3 sequence is CASSQDLGQRTDTQYF. As DNA, the CDR3 is TGTGCCAGCAGCCAAGATCTGGGACAGCGGACAGATACGCAGTATTTT.

This chain uses TRBV28 with TRBJ1-1; 8 bases match TRBD1. V trimming: 5 bases; J trimming: 3 bases; junction bases outside the gene matches: 8. CDR3 length: 15 residues. In germline, CDR1 is MDHEN, CDR2 SYDVKM. The CDR3 loop is CASSPMGQDYTEAFF. CDR3 sequence (DNA): TGTGCCAGCAGTCCCATGGGACAGGACTACACTGAAGCTTTCTTT.